This passage covers 24 T cell receptor beta chains from one sample sequenced in a study of shared clonotypes between healthy human individuals. Profiled with immunoSEQ multiplex PCR; TCRdb holds only in-frame clones, not every one. In the table there are hundreds of thousands of clones, around three quarters of which are singletons. Sequenced: PBMCs. The receptors were gathered from a woman aged 40-49 years in good health. Some clones in this sample may be carry-over from other donors' samples.

The chain uses TRBV29-1 and TRBJ2-1; 8 bases are shared with TRBD1. The CDR3 sequence is 13 residues long. CDR1 is SQVTM, CDR2 ANQGSEA, per germline. The junction had 5 bases not matched to a gene; V was cut back by 5 bases and J by 5 bases. This chain's CDR3 is CSVMTGDHNEQFF. The CDR3 nucleotides read TGCAGCGTTATGACAGGGGATCACAATGAGCAGTTCTTC.

V is TRBV7-9 and J is TRBJ2-6; 7 nucleotides agree with TRBD2. V lost 4 bases to trimming and J lost 4 bases; unmatched junction nucleotides: 10. The CDR3 sequence is 17 residues long. CDR1 and CDR2 from the germline V gene are SEHNR and FQNEAQ (reference sequence). CDR3: CASSSRGLGTGANVLTF. For the CDR3, the DNA is TGTGCCAGCAGCTCCCGCGGACTAGGCACCGGGGCCAACGTCCTGACTTTC.

The rearrangement links TRBV6-1 to TRBJ2-2; a weak D match, TRBD2 (6 bases). CDR1 and CDR2 from the germline V gene are MNHNS and SASEGT. V lost 9 bases and J lost 7, with 15 bases in between. The CDR3 sequence is 13 residues long. This CDR3 reads CASRELAVGELFF. Here the CDR3 DNA reads TGTGCCAGTCGGGAGTTGGCGGTCGGGGAGCTGTTTTTT.

V and J are TRBV14 and TRBJ2-6; D gene uncertain. The germline V gene has CDR1 SGHDN and CDR2 FVKESK. Trimming took 4 bases from V and 8 from J, leaving 9 bases between them. The CDR3 covers 13 residues. This chain's CDR3 is CASSPSLPNVLTF. DNA of the CDR3: TGTGCCAGCAGCCCCTCTTTGCCCAACGTCCTGACTTTC.

In its sample, this clone was seen once. CDR3 sequence reads: CASSGLSANTEAFF. In DNA form, the CDR3 reads TGTGCCAGCAGCGGCTTATCGGCAAACACTGAAGCTTTCTTT. V usage is TRBV5-6 and J usage is TRBJ1-1, with D unresolved. Germline V gives CDR1 SGHDT, CDR2 YYEEEE. Trimming took off 4 bases at V and 2 bases at J, with 12 bases between the two ends. CDR3 length: 14 residues.

The V call is TRBV19, the J call TRBJ1-5, with D perhaps TRBD1 (5 bases). CDR3 length: 18 amino acids. The ends were cut back, 6 bases at V and 0 bases at J, with 21 bases in the middle. Germline V gives CDR1 LNHDA, CDR2 SQIVND (reference sequence). The CDR3 DNA sequence: TGTGCCAGTAGCCAGAACAATCTCAGGGTGGATAGCAATCAGCCCCAGCATTTT. Protein sequence: CASSQNNLRVDSNQPQHF.

The rearrangement links TRBV7-9 to TRBJ1-3; D ambiguous. V lost 1 base to trimming and J lost 0 bases, with 4 bases between them. The CDR3 spans 14 residues. Germline V gene sequence: CDR1 SEHNR, CDR2 FQNEAQ (reference sequence). The CDR3 region is CASSLVTSGNTIYF. In DNA form, the CDR3 reads TGTGCCAGCAGCTTAGTCACCTCTGGAAACACCATATATTTT.

V and J are TRBV4-2 and TRBJ2-2; 9 bases line up with TRBD2. Losses at the gene ends were 0 bases for V and 6 bases for J; bases not matched to a gene: 8. The CDR3 spans 17 residues. In germline, CDR1 is LGHNA, CDR2 YNFKEQ. CDR3 nucleotides: TGTGCCAGCAGCCAAGACCTTCGGACTAGCGTTCCCGGGGAGCTGTTTTTT. This codes for CASSQDLRTSVPGELFF.

V gene TRBV6-6 combines with J gene TRBJ2-2; D is undetermined. V lost 6 bases, J lost 3 bases, and 11 bases lay in between. Germline-derived CDR1 and CDR2 are MNHNY and SVGAGI (reference sequence). This CDR3 contains 14 residues. The CDR3 sequence is CASRSRMDTGELFF. CDR3 DNA: TGTGCCAGCAGGTCACGGATGGACACCGGGGAGCTGTTTTTT.

The chain has TRBV6-5 and TRBJ2-7, with 9 bases identical to TRBD1. CDR3 length: 15 amino acids. V lost 2 bases and J lost 5; bases outside the gene matches: 7. CDR1 and CDR2 from the germline V gene are MNHEY and SVGAGI. The CDR3 is CASSYGDRARDEQYF. CDR3 in DNA: TGTGCCAGCAGTTACGGGGACAGGGCTAGGGACGAGCAGTACTTC.

This chain connects TRBV5-1 to TRBJ2-7, with TRBD2 matching 12 bases. Looked up from germline, CDR1 is SGHRS and CDR2 is YFSETQ. J was trimmed by 5 bases and V by 3 bases; bases with no gene match: 3. The CDR3 covers 14 residues. The CDR3 DNA is TGCGCCAGCAGCTCCGGACTAGCGGGGAACGAGCAGTACTTC. It is translated as CASSSGLAGNEQYF.

The rearrangement links TRBV6-4 to TRBJ2-2; a possible D gene is TRBD2 (5 bases). This CDR3 comprises 15 residues. CDR1 is MRHNA and CDR2 is SNTAGT in the germline V gene. Trimming took 5 bases from V and 6 from J, leaving 16 bases between them. The CDR3 region has the DNA TGTGCCAGCAGTCTGGAGGCGGGCCCGCCCGGGGAGCTGTTTTTT. This translates into CASSLEAGPPGELFF.

The chain has TRBV6-5 and TRBJ2-5; D is tentatively TRBD1 or TRBD2 (5 bases each). The CDR3 has 14 amino acids. V lost 2 bases, J lost 5 bases, and 12 bases lay in between. Germline V gene sequence: CDR1 MNHEY, CDR2 SVGAGI. CDR3: CASSYQGPRETQYF. As DNA, the CDR3 is TGTGCCAGCAGTTACCAGGGACCTCGGGAGACCCAGTACTTC.

V gene TRBV7-9 combines with J gene TRBJ2-2; D ambiguous. The CDR3 length is 14 residues. Germline-derived CDR1 and CDR2 are SEHNR and FQNEAQ (reference sequence). Trimming took 0 bases from V and 6 from J, leaving 8 bases between them. CDR3 coding DNA: TGTGCCAGCAGCTTAGCGTCAGGTCCCGGGGAGCTGTTTTTT. Protein: CASSLASGPGELFF.

This clone was seen a handful of times. The genes are TRBV27 and TRBJ2-2; D is ambiguous. V was cut by 3 bases and J by 4 bases, with 9 bases left in between. Germline V gene sequence: CDR1 MNHEY, CDR2 SMNVEV (reference sequence). The CDR3 sequence is 14 residues long. The CDR3 region is CASSFSYSTGELFF. CDR3 nucleotides: TGTGCCAGCAGTTTTTCGTACTCCACCGGGGAGCTGTTTTTT.

This clone was recorded once. This chain uses TRBV5-1 with TRBJ2-1; D gene ambiguous. This CDR3 spans 15 amino acids. Trimming removed 0 bases from V and 5 bases from J, with 12 bases in between. Germline V CDR1 and CDR2: SGHRS, YFSETQ. The CDR3 loop is CASSLGGTQNNEQFF. Written as DNA, the CDR3 is TGCGCCAGCAGCTTGGGCGGAACCCAAAACAATGAGCAGTTCTTC.

The genes are TRBV7-9 and TRBJ1-2, with 8 bases matching TRBD1. V trimming: 3 bases; J trimming: 8 bases; junction bases outside the gene matches: 11. CDR3 length: 15 residues. From germline, CDR1 is SEHNR and CDR2 FQNEAQ (reference sequence). The chain's CDR3 is CASSLGFEGQGGYTF. The CDR3 coding sequence is TGTGCCAGCAGCTTGGGGTTCGAAGGACAGGGCGGCTACACCTTC.

V is TRBV15 and J is TRBJ2-7; TRBD2 agrees at 10 bases. Germline V CDR1 and CDR2: LNHNV, YYDKDF (reference sequence). J gave up 3 bases and V 0 bases, and 2 bases lay outside the gene matches. This CDR3 has 15 residues. The CDR3 spells CATSRDGTSVYEQYF. In DNA, the CDR3 is TGTGCCACCAGCAGAGATGGGACTAGCGTCTACGAGCAGTACTTC.

Note on this clone: A far larger clone is off by one base, so a read error is likely. This chain uses TRBV14 with TRBJ1-5; the D gene is possibly TRBD1 (6 bases). This CDR3 spans 13 amino acids. The germline CDR1 and CDR2 sequences are SGHDN and FVKESK. With 4 bases removed from V and 4 bases from J, the gap between germline ends came to 8 bases. CDR3 sequence (DNA): TGTGCCAGCAGCCGACAGGCGAATCAGCCCCAGCATTTT. Its protein is CASSRQANQPQHF.

The chain combines TRBV10-3 with TRBJ2-7; the D call may be TRBD1 or TRBD2 (7 bases each). The V gene lost 5 bases and the J gene lost 5 bases, with 19 bases spanning the gap. CDR3 length: 15 residues. Germline CDR1 ENHRY, CDR2 SYGVKD. The CDR3 spells CAISRGAGGPHEQYF. The CDR3 DNA is TGTGCCATCAGTCGGGGGGCAGGGGGACCCCACGAGCAGTACTTC.

The chain joins TRBV7-2 to TRBJ2-7, with 7 bases matching TRBD2. Germline V gives CDR1 SGHTA, CDR2 FQGNSA. V shed 7 bases, J shed 2 bases, and the junction held 8 bases outside the gene matches. The CDR3 spans 14 residues. CDR3 region: CASTPASGAYEQYF. CDR3 sequence (DNA): TGTGCCAGCACTCCGGCTAGCGGCGCCTACGAGCAGTACTTC.

J is TRBJ2-5 and V is TRBV29-1; 7 nucleotides agree with TRBD1. The J call could be wrong; TRBJ2-7 is a better fit for the DNA end. This CDR3 is built from 12 residues. Germline V gene data show CDR1 as SQVTM and CDR2 as ANQGSEA. CDR3 residues: CSVSRGTYEQYF. CDR3 DNA: TGCAGCGTTAGCAGGGGGACCTACGAGCAGTACTTC.

This clone was seen more than once but under ten times. J is TRBJ2-5 and V is TRBV14; no clear D gene. The CDR3 totals 13 residues. From germline, CDR1 is SGHDN and CDR2 FVKESK. V was shortened by 2 bases and J by 1 base, with 5 bases between the two germline ends. The CDR3 is CASSQFLQETQYF. The CDR3 region has the DNA TGTGCCAGCAGCCAATTTCTCCAAGAGACCCAGTACTTC.

The rearrangement links TRBV6-6 to TRBJ2-1; D gene uncertain. The germline V and J ends were trimmed by 0 bases and 8 bases, with 11 bases remaining between them. CDR1 MNHNY and CDR2 SVGAGI come from the germline V gene (reference sequence). The CDR3 is 14 amino acids. This CDR3 is CASSYSRTADEQFF. The CDR3, as DNA: TGTGCCAGCAGTTACTCGCGGACCGCGGATGAGCAGTTCTTC.